The clone carrying this T cell receptor (beta chain) came up many times. The sample originates from a study of human T cells and chemical hapten exposure. V lost 0 bases, J lost 1 base, and 9 bases lay in between. Germline-derived CDR1 and CDR2 are DFQATT and SNEGSKA (reference sequence). The CDR3 length is 14 residues. Regarding time point: patch test 3, about 24 weeks after DPC sensitization. Treatment indicated: therapeutic diphenylcyclopropenone sensitization with weekly scalp DPC. TCRdb redid the calling of the RACE reads with MiXCR, one entry per CDR3 protein. Counted here are about 170,000 distinct CDR3 sequences, roughly a quarter occurring once; the ten biggest clones make up under 2.5%.

The J gene is TRBJ2-5, the V gene TRBV20-1; TRBD2 is a possible D gene (7 bases). The source material was whole blood, sampled in connection with sensitization to the hapten diphenylcyclopropenone (DPC). The receptor was derived from a woman aged 18-30 years with alopecia areata. Some clones in this sample may be carry-over from other donors' samples. The CDR3 DNA reads as TGCAGTGCTAGAGATGGGGGGGCCCAAGAGACCCAGTACTTC. It is translated as CSARDGGAQETQYF.